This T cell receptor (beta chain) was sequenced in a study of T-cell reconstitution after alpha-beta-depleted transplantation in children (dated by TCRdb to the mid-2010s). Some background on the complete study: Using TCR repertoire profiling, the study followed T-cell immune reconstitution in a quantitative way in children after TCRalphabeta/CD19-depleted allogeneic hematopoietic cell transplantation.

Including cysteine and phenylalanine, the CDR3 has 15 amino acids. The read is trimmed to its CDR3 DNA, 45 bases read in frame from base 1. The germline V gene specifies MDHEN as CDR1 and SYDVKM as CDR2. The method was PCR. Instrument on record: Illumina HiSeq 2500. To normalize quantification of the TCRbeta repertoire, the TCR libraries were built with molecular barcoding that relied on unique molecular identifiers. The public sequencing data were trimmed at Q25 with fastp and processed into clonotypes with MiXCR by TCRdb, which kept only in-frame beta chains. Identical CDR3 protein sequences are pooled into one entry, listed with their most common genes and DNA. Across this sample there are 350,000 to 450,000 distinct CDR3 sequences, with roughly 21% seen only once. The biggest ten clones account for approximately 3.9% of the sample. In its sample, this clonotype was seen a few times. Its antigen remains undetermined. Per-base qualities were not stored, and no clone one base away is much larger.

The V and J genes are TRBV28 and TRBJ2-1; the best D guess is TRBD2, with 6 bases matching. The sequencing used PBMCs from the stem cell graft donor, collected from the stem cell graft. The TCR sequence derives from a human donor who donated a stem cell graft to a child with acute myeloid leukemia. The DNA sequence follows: TGTACTACTTCTTGGCGGGATGCCTCCTACAATGAGCAGTTCTTC. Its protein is CTTSWRDASYNEQFF.